Listed here are 26 T cell receptor beta chains from one sample, sequenced in a study of cytomegalovirus exposure and HLA in healthy donors. The PCR ran on 60 Vbeta and 13 Jbeta primers. Profiled with immunoSEQ multiplex PCR; TCRdb holds only in-frame clones, not every one. The data show 150,000 to 200,000 clones, just over 75% seen once. Sequenced sample: PBMCs. All receptors derive from a woman between 25 and 40 years old in good health and CMV-seropositive.

J is TRBJ2-7 and V is TRBV11-3; D is perhaps TRBD1 (5 bases). Between the trimmed V and J ends, which lost 9 bases and 2 bases, there was a span of 8 bases. Germline CDR1 SGHNT, CDR2 YENEEA. CDR3 length: 11 residues. The CDR3 spells CARRGPYEQYF. CDR3 DNA sequence: TGTGCCAGAAGGGGCCCCTACGAGCAGTACTTC.

The chain carries TRBV9 and TRBJ1-1; 9 nucleotides align to TRBD1. Germline V gene data show CDR1 as SGDLS and CDR2 as YYNGEE. The trim removed 4 bases at V and 0 bases at J, leaving 7 bases unmatched. The CDR3 spans 16 residues. CDR3 DNA: TGTGCCAGCAGCCTCTGGACAGGGGTCATGAACACTGAAGCTTTCTTT. Translation: CASSLWTGVMNTEAFF.

This chain links TRBV5-1 with TRBJ2-5; TRBD1 aligns across 10 bases. Germline lookup yields CDR1 SGHRS and CDR2 YFSETQ. The V gene end was trimmed by 0 bases and the J gene end by 5 bases; junction bases not matched to a gene: 4. This CDR3 is built from 15 residues. The CDR3 protein is CASSLEGTGEETQYF. The CDR3 DNA follows: TGCGCCAGCAGCTTGGAGGGGACAGGGGAGGAGACCCAGTACTTC.

This sequence joins TRBV10-3 and TRBJ1-1; no firm D call. The V gene's germline CDR1 is ENHRY and CDR2 SYGVKD. CDR3 length: 13 amino acids. Trimming took 6 bases from V and 2 from J, leaving 10 bases between them. CDR3 DNA: TGTGCCATCAGGAGGACGGGAAACACTGAAGCTTTCTTT. Protein: CAIRRTGNTEAFF.

The V call is TRBV5-1, the J call TRBJ2-5; 9 nucleotides agree with TRBD2. CDR3 length equals 15 residues. Germline CDR1 and CDR2: SGHRS and YFSETQ. V gave up 2 bases and J gave up 5 bases; unmatched junction bases: 7. The CDR3 reads CASSFMTSGIETQYF. CDR3 coding DNA: TGCGCCAGCAGCTTTATGACTAGCGGCATTGAGACCCAGTACTTC.

The rearrangement links TRBV18 to TRBJ2-5, with a weak D call TRBD2 (5 bases). The V end was cut by 4 bases, the J end by 4 bases, with 10 bases between. The germline CDR1 and CDR2 sequences are KGHSH and LQKENI. The CDR3 consists of 13 residues. In DNA form, the CDR3 reads TGTGCCAGCTCACTTGGGAGAACAGAGACCCAGTACTTC. Translating gives CASSLGRTETQYF. The full variable domain, completed using reference TRBV18 and TRBJ2-5, is NAGVMQNPRHLVRRRGQEARLRCSPMKGHSHVYWYRQLPEEGLKFMVYLQKENIIDESGMPKERFSAEFPKEGPSILRIQQVVRGDSAAYFCASSLGRTETQYFGPGTRLLVL.

The V and J genes are TRBV7-9 and TRBJ1-2; possibly TRBD1 for D (5 bases). From germline, CDR1 is SEHNR and CDR2 FQNEAQ (reference sequence). This CDR3 comprises 12 residues. The V gene lost 3 bases and the J gene lost 8 bases, with 10 bases spanning the gap. CDR3 region: CASSFSGQGYTF. The CDR3 DNA reads TGTGCCAGCAGCTTCTCAGGGCAGGGCTACACCTTC.

The chain combines TRBV9 with TRBJ2-7; 10 bases fit TRBD2. Looked up from germline, CDR1 is SGDLS and CDR2 is YYNGEE. The CDR3 covers 14 residues. After removal of 2 bases from V and 12 bases from J, the junction contained 11 bases not matched to a gene. The CDR3 here is CASSVSGRAEKPYF. The DNA for the CDR3 is TGTGCCAGCAGCGTGAGCGGGAGGGCTGAGAAACCGTACTTC.

The rearrangement uses TRBV5-6 and TRBJ2-7, with TRBD1 as a possible D gene (7 bases). Trimming took off 0 bases at V and 6 bases at J, with 16 bases between the two ends. Per germline, CDR1 SGHDT and CDR2 YYEEEE. CDR3 length equals 15 residues. The CDR3, as DNA: TGTGCCAGCAGCTTGGTCGGGGCAGGGGGGAGCGAGCAGTACTTC. It translates to CASSLVGAGGSEQYF.

V is TRBV29-1 and J is TRBJ2-1; 8 bases fit TRBD2. This CDR3 region has 12 residues. Germline V gene data show CDR1 as SQVTM and CDR2 as ANQGSEA. V dropped 7 bases and J dropped 5; count of bases not matched to a gene: 4. This CDR3 reads CSALGGDNEQFF. In nucleotides, the CDR3 is TGCAGCGCGCTCGGGGGGGACAATGAGCAGTTCTTC.

The V and J genes are TRBV5-1 and TRBJ2-1; D gene uncertain. The germline gives CDR1 SGHRS, CDR2 YFSETQ. V was shortened by 0 bases and J by 0 bases, with 10 bases between the two germline ends. The CDR3 has 16 residues. Written as DNA, the CDR3 is TGCGCCAGCAGCTTGGTTTTGGAGAGCTCCTACAATGAGCAGTTCTTC. Translating gives CASSLVLESSYNEQFF. Based on the CDR3 plus reference TRBV5-1 and TRBJ2-1, the full variable domain is KAGVTQTPRYLIKTRGQQVTLSCSPISGHRSVSWYQQTPGQGLQFLFEYFSETQRNKGNFPGRFSGRQFSNSRSEMNVSTLELGDSALYLCASSLVLESSYNEQFFGPGTRLTVL.

The rearrangement joins TRBV5-4 to TRBJ2-3, with D possibly matching TRBD2 (6 bases). Germline V gives CDR1 SGHNT, CDR2 YYREEE (reference sequence). V shed 5 bases and J shed 5 bases, with 15 bases lying between them. There are 14 residues in the CDR3. CDR3 sequence reads: CASRSGLIQDTQYF. CDR3 nucleotides: TGTGCCAGCAGGTCGGGACTGATCCAAGATACGCAGTATTTT.

The rearrangement uses TRBV5-1 and TRBJ2-5, with D tentatively TRBD2 (6 bases). The J call is uncertain, as TRBJ2-7 better fits the DNA end. The germline gives CDR1 SGHRS, CDR2 YFSETQ. CDR3 length: 14 amino acids. The DNA for the CDR3 is TGCGCCAGCAGACGGGAGCCAACCTCCTACGAGCAGTACTTC. It codes for CASRREPTSYEQYF.

This rearrangement joins TRBV23-1 to TRBJ1-3; TRBD1 matches at 7 bases. TRBV23-1 is labeled an ORF, and its function is uncertain. The V gene end was trimmed by 3 bases and the J gene end by 0 bases; junction bases not matched to a gene: 11. The CDR3 runs 18 residues. CDR3 residues: CASSHLGTAKFSGNTIYF. For the CDR3, the DNA is TGCGCCAGCAGTCACCTGGGGACAGCTAAATTCTCTGGAAACACCATATATTTT.

The V call is TRBV6-5, the J call TRBJ2-7; a weak D match, TRBD2 (6 bases). Germline CDR1 and CDR2: MNHEY and SVGAGI. V was shortened by 0 bases and J by 6 bases, with 12 bases between the two germline ends. This CDR3 contains 14 residues. CDR3 in DNA: TGTGCCAGCAGTTACTCGCGGGGCTATTCCGAGCAGTACTTC. It codes for CASSYSRGYSEQYF.

This clone has just a few counts. The genes are TRBV11-2 and TRBJ2-7; D uncertain. Trimming stripped 2 bases from V and 1 base from J, with 12 bases between. The length of the CDR3 is 15 residues. Germline assignment: CDR1 SGHAT and CDR2 FQNNGV. The CDR3 DNA reads TGTGCCAGCAGCTTAAACCCTGAGTCTTCCTACGAGCAGTACTTC. Its translation: CASSLNPESSYEQYF.

This clone was observed once. This chain connects TRBV6-5 to TRBJ1-5; 11 bases fit TRBD1. Germline V gives CDR1 MNHEY, CDR2 SVGAGI. This CDR3 has 15 amino acids. Losses at the gene ends were 6 bases for V and 7 bases for J; bases not matched to a gene: 8. CDR3 loop: CASSRTGGVRQPQHF. CDR3 coding DNA: TGTGCCAGCAGCAGGACAGGGGGCGTTCGGCAGCCCCAGCATTTT.

The chain has TRBV2 and TRBJ1-1; 7 bases fit TRBD1. CDR3 length: 14 amino acids. V lost 5 bases to trimming and J lost 4 bases; unmatched junction nucleotides: 7. CDR1 and CDR2 (germline): SNHLY, FYNNEI. The CDR3 is CASSWTGPSTEAFF. Written as DNA, the CDR3 is TGTGCCAGCAGTTGGACAGGTCCGAGCACTGAAGCTTTCTTT.

The chain is built from TRBV10-3 and TRBJ1-2; 7 bases are a match to TRBD1. This CDR3 region has 16 residues. CDR1 is ENHRY and CDR2 is SYGVKD in the germline V gene. With V trimmed by 2 bases and J by 0 bases, 6 bases remained unmatched. The CDR3 bases are TGTGCCATCAGTGAGAAAGGGGGCATATCTAACTATGGCTACACCTTC. Translated, it gives CAISEKGGISNYGYTF.

The gene calls are TRBV5-6 and TRBJ2-1; the match to TRBD2 covers 10 bases. The germline V gene encodes CDR1 SGHDT and CDR2 YYEEEE. This CDR3 has 14 amino acids. V was pared by 6 bases and J by 8 bases, with 8 bases of the junction left unmatched. The CDR3: CASKGLADSDEQFF. The CDR3 region has the DNA TGTGCCAGCAAAGGACTAGCGGATAGCGATGAGCAGTTCTTC.

This clone was recorded a few times. The chain couples TRBV19 to TRBJ1-2, with 9 bases that match TRBD1. Germline V gives CDR1 LNHDA, CDR2 SQIVND (reference sequence). The trim removed 11 bases at V and 5 bases at J, leaving 3 bases unmatched. The CDR3 covers 11 residues. This chain's CDR3 is CAGGQGYGYTF. CDR3 in DNA: TGTGCCGGAGGACAGGGGTATGGCTACACCTTC.

This clone was seen only once. V usage is TRBV5-1 and J usage is TRBJ2-1; TRBD1 matches 8 bases. Losses at the gene ends were 3 bases for V and 3 bases for J; bases not matched to a gene: 5. Per the germline V gene, CDR1 is SGHRS and CDR2 is YFSETQ. The CDR3 contains 15 residues. CDR3 in amino acids: CASSSTGTGYNEQFF. In nucleotides, the CDR3 is TGCGCCAGCAGCTCGACCGGGACAGGCTACAATGAGCAGTTCTTC.

This chain connects TRBV9 to TRBJ2-7; 7 nucleotides align to TRBD1. Losses at the gene ends were 5 bases for V and 2 bases for J; bases not matched to a gene: 7. CDR1 SGDLS and CDR2 YYNGEE come from the germline V gene. The length of the CDR3 is 14 residues. CDR3 nucleotide sequence: TGTGCCAGCAGTGGACAGGCCGCTACCTACGAGCAGTACTTC. As protein: CASSGQAATYEQYF.

The chain combines TRBV28 with TRBJ1-2; D perhaps matches TRBD1 (5 bases). The CDR3 is 16 residues long. The germline gives CDR1 MDHEN, CDR2 SYDVKM. Trimming removed 5 bases from V and 8 bases from J, with 24 bases in between. The CDR3 region has the DNA TGTGCCAGCAGTACTCCCCGGGTCTCCGGGGGTCGAGGCTACACCTTC. As protein: CASSTPRVSGGRGYTF.

This chain links TRBV5-4 with TRBJ1-5, with D unclear. CDR3 length: 15 amino acids. Trimming removed 3 bases from V and 3 bases from J, with 13 bases in between. From germline, CDR1 is SGHNT and CDR2 YYREEE (reference sequence). CDR3 in amino acids: CASSSGGQINQPQHF. The CDR3 DNA reads TGTGCCAGCAGCTCGGGCGGGCAGATCAATCAGCCCCAGCATTTT.

The chain is built from TRBV4-3 and TRBJ2-7; TRBD1 aligns across 8 bases. This CDR3 has 14 residues. J was trimmed by 2 bases and V by 3 bases; bases with no gene match: 3. CDR1 and CDR2 from the germline V gene are LGHNA and YSLEER. In DNA, the CDR3 is TGCGCCAGCAGCCAGAGGACAGGGCCCTACGAGCAGTACTTC. Its translation is CASSQRTGPYEQYF.